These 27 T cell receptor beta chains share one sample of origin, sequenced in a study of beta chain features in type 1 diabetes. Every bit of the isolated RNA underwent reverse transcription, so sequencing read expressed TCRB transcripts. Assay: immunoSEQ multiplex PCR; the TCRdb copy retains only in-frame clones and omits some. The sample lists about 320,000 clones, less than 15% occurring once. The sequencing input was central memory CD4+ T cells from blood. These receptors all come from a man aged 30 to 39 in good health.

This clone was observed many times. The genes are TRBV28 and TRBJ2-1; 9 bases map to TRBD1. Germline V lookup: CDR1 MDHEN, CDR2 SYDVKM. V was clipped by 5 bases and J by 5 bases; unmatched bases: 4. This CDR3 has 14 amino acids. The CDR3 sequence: CASSPGTGHNEQFF. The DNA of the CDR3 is TGTGCCAGCAGTCCCGGGACAGGGCACAATGAGCAGTTCTTC.

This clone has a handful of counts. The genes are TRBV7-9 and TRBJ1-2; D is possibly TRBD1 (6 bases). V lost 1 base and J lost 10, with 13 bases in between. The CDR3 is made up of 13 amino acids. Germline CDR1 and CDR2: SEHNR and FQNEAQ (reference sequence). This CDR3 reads CASSLGTAGDYTF. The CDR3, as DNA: TGTGCCAGCAGCTTAGGGACAGCGGGGGACTACACCTTC.

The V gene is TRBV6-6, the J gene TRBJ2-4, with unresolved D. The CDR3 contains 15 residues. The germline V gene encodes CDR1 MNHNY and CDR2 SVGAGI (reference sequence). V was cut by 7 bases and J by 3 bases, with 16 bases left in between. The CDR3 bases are TGTGCCAGCACTTTGAACCCGCTGGTCAAAAACATTCAGTACTTC. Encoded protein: CASTLNPLVKNIQYF.

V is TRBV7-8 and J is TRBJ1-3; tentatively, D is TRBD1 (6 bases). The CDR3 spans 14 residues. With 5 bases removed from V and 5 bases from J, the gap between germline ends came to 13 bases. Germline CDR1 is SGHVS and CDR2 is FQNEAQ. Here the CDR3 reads CASSGGAGRNTIYF. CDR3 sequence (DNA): TGTGCCAGCAGCGGGGGGGCAGGGAGAAACACCATATATTTT.

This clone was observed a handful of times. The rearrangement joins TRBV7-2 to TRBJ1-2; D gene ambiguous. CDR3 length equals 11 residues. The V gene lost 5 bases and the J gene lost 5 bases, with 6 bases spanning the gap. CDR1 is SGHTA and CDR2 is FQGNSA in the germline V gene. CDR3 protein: CASSQYYGYTF. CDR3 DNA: TGTGCCAGCAGCCAGTATTATGGCTACACCTTC.

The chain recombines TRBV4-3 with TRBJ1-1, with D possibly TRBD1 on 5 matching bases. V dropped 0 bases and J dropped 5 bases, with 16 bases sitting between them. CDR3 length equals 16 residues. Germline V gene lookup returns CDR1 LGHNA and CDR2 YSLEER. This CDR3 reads CASSQERMIGGTEAFF. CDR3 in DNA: TGCGCCAGCAGCCAAGAGAGGATGATTGGGGGAACTGAAGCTTTCTTT.

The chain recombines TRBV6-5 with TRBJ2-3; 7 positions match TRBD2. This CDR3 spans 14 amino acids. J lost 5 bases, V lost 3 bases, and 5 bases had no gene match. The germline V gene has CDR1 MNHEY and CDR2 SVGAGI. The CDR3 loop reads CASSYGGSVDTQYF. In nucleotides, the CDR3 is TGTGCCAGCAGTTATGGCGGGAGCGTAGATACGCAGTATTTT.

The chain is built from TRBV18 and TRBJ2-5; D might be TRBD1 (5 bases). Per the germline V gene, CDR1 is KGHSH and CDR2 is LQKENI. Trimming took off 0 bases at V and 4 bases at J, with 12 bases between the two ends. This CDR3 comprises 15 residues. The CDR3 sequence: CASSPPGRVGETQYF. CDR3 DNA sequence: TGTGCCAGCTCACCACCGGGCAGGGTCGGAGAGACCCAGTACTTC.

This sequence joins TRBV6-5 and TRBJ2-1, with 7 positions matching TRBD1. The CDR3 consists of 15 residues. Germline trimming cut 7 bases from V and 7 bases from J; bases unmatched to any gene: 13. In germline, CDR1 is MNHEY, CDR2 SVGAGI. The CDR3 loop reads CASTSRGQIMNEQFF. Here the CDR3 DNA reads TGTGCCAGCACGAGTAGGGGGCAGATCATGAATGAGCAGTTCTTC.

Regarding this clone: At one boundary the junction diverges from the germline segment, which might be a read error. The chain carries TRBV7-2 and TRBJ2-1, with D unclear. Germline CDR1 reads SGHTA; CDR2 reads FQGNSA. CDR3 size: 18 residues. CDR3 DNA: TGTGCCAGCAGCGTAGCCGACTCCGTTGGCAATTCGTTCATTGAGCAGTTCTTC. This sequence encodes CASSVADSVGNSFIEQFF. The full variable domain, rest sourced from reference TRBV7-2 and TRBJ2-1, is GAGVSQSPSNKVTEKGKDVELRCDPISGHTALYWYRQSLGQGLEFLIYFQGNSAPDKSGLPSDRFSAERTGGSVSTLTIQRTQQEDSAVYLCASSVADSVGNSFIEQFFGPGTRLTVL.

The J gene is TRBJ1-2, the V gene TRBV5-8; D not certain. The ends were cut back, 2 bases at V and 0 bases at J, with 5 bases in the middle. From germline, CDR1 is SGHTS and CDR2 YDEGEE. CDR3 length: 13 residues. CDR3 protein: CASSFDTNYGYTF. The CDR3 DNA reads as TGTGCCAGCAGCTTTGATACTAACTATGGCTACACCTTC.

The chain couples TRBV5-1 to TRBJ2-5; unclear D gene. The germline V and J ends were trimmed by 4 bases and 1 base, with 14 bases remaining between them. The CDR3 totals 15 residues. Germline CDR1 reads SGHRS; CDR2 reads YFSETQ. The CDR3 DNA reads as TGCGCCAGCAGCCCTACCGACCGCAGCCAAGAGACCCAGTACTTC. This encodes CASSPTDRSQETQYF. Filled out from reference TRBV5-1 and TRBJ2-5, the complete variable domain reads KAGVTQTPRYLIKTRGQQVTLSCSPISGHRSVSWYQQTPGQGLQFLFEYFSETQRNKGNFPGRFSGRQFSNSRSEMNVSTLELGDSALYLCASSPTDRSQETQYFGPGTRLLVL.

The CDR3 DNA reads TGTGCCAGCGCCGGGACTGCCACAGATACGCAGTATTTT. Its protein product is CASAGTATDTQYF. V and J are TRBV6-6 and TRBJ2-3, with D maybe TRBD2 (6 bases). Germline CDR1 and CDR2: MNHNY and SVGAGI (reference sequence). V lost 8 bases and J lost 2, with 11 bases in between. This CDR3 comprises 13 residues.

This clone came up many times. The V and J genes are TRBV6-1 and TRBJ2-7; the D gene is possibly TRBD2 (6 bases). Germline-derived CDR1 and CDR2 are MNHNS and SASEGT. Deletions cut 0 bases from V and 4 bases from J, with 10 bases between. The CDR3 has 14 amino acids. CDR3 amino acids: CASSEAGGEYEQYV. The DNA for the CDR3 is TGTGCCAGCAGTGAAGCCGGAGGGGAATACGAGCAGTACGTC.

CDR3 DNA sequence: TGTGCCAGCAGCCAAGACAGCCGTCTTGTGGACGAGCAGTACTTC. Translation gives CASSQDSRLVDEQYF. This sequence joins TRBV6-6 and TRBJ2-7; a possible D gene is TRBD1 (5 bases). Germline CDR1 MNHNY, CDR2 SVGAGI (reference sequence). The CDR3 runs to 15 residues. The V and J ends lost 6 bases and 5 bases respectively, with 20 bases between them.

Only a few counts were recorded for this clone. This CDR3 is CSVEPGKGTYEQYF. DNA of the CDR3: TGCAGCGTTGAACCAGGGAAGGGCACCTACGAGCAGTACTTC. The chain couples TRBV29-1 to TRBJ2-7, with D possibly TRBD1 on 5 matching bases. V was pared by 2 bases and J by 2 bases, with 13 bases between. The CDR3 spans 14 residues. Germline V gene lookup returns CDR1 SQVTM and CDR2 ANQGSEA.

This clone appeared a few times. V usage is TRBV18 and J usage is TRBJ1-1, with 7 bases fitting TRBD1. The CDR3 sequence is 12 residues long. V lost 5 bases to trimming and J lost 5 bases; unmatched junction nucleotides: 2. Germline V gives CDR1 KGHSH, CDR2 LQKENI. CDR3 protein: CASSSTGTEAFF. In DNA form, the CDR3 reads TGTGCCAGCTCATCGACAGGGACTGAAGCTTTCTTT.

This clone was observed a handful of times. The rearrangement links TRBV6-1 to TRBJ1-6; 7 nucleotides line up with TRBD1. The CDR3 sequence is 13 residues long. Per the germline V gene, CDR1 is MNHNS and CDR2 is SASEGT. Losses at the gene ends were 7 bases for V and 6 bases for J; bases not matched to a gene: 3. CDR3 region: CASIRDSNSPLHF. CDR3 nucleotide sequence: TGTGCCAGCATTAGGGACAGTAATTCACCCCTCCACTTT.

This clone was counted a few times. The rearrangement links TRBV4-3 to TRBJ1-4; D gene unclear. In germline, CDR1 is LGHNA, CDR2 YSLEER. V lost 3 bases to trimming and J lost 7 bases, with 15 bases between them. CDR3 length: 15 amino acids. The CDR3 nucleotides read TGCGCCAGCAGCCAGCGAGAAACGAGAGGTGAAAAACTGTTTTTT. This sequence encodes CASSQRETRGEKLFF.

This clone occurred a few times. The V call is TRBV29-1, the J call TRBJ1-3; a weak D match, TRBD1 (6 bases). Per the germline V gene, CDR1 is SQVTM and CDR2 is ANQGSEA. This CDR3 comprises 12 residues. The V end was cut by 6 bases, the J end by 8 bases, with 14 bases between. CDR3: CSVVTGTDTIYF. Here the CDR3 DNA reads TGCAGCGTCGTCACAGGGACGGACACCATATATTTT.

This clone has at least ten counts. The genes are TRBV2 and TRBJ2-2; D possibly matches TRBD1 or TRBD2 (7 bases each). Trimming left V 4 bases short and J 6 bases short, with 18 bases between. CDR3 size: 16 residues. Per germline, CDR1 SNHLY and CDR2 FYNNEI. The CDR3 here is CASSAEAQGRAGELFF. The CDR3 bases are TGTGCCAGCAGTGCGGAAGCACAGGGGAGGGCCGGGGAGCTGTTTTTT.

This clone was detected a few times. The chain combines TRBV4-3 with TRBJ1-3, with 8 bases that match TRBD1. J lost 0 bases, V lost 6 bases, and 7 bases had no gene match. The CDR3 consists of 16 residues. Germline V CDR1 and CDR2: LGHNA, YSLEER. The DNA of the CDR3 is TGCGCCAGCAGTCAGGGGGCAGGGCCCTCTGGAAACACCATATATTTT. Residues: CASSQGAGPSGNTIYF.

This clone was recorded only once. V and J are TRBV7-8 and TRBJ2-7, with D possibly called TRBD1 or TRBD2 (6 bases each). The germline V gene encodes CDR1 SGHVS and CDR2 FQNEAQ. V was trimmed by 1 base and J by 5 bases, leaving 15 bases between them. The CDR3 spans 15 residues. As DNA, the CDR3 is TGTGCCAGCAGCTTAGTTTGGGGGGCCCTAAACGAGCAGTACTTC. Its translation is CASSLVWGALNEQYF. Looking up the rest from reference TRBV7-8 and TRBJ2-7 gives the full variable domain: GAGVSQSPRYKVAKRGQDVALRCDPISGHVSLFWYQQALGQGPEFLTYFQNEAQLDKSGLPSDRFFAERPEGSVSTLKIQRTQQEDSAVYLCASSLVWGALNEQYFGPGTRLTVT.

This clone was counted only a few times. CDR3 nucleotides: TGTGCCAGCATAAGGACAGGGGGCGCGAACACTGAAGCTTTCTTT. Encoded protein: CASIRTGGANTEAFF. The chain recombines TRBV6-1 with TRBJ1-1; 11 bases agree with TRBD1. The junction had 5 bases not matched to a gene; V was cut back by 7 bases and J by 1 base. Germline values: CDR1 MNHNS, CDR2 SASEGT. The CDR3 sequence is 15 residues long.

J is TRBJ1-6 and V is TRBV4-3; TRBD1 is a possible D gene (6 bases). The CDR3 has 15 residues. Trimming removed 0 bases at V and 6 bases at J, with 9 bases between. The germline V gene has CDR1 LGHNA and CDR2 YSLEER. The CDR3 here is CASSQEPGANSPLHF. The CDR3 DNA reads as TGCGCCAGCAGCCAAGAACCAGGGGCTAATTCACCCCTCCACTTT.

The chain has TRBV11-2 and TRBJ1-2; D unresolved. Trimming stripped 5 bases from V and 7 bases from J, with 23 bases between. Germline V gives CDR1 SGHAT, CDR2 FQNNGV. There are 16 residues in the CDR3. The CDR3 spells CASSLTFRIGVAGYTF. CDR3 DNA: TGTGCCAGCAGCCTAACGTTTCGAATTGGGGTTGCTGGCTACACCTTC.

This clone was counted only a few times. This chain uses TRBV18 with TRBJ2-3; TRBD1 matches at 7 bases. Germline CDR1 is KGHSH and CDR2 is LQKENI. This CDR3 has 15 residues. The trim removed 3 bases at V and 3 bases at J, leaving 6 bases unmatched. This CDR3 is CASSPMDRRTDTQYF. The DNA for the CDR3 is TGTGCCAGCTCACCCATGGACAGGAGGACAGATACGCAGTATTTT.